This T cell receptor beta chain is drawn from a study of tumor-infiltrating lymphocytes in primary liver carcinoma. Looking at the study overall: Yields of productive TCRbeta reads ranged from roughly 3.5 to 7.5 million per sample and were similar across tissue types. Study observations and caveats: Paired tumor-adjacent and tumor-blood samples overlapped less than tumor region pairs did.

DNA and RNA were both co-extracted from approximately 20-30 mg of bulk tissue that had not been sorted. The template, roughly 0.45 ug total RNA, yielded TCR beta cDNA made with a constant-region primer. Nested multiplex PCR, run for three rounds with slightly modified ARM-PCR, yielded TCR beta libraries. Rounds one and two of PCR, each of approximately 11 cycles, were primed with TRBV1-TRBV30 forward primers and a C-beta reverse primer. TCRdb re-called the multiplex PCR reads with MiXCR, one entry per CDR3 protein. The data contain 25,000 to 35,000 distinct CDR3 sequences, about 82% of them singletons. As for this clonotype: The antigen is undetermined. The junction differs from germline at one of its ends, possibly a read error.

CDR3 length: 15 amino acids. Germline lookup yields CDR1 SGHAT and CDR2 FQNNGV. This rearrangement joins TRBV11-2 to TRBJ2-2; D is possibly TRBD2 (5 bases). The specimen was liver tumor tissue from sampling region 5. Subset specified: tumor region T5, tumor centre. The TCR was taken from a man aged 40-49 years with primary liver carcinoma and hepatitis B virus infection. In DNA form, the CDR3 reads TGTGCCAGCAGCCTAGAGAGGGCCGCCACCGGGGAGTTGTTTTTT. This sequence encodes CASSLERAATGELFF.